One T cell receptor beta chain is described in this entry. These data are taken from a study of T cell changes during pregnancy in multiple sclerosis. The trim removed 2 bases at V and 3 bases at J, leaving 13 bases unmatched. Germline CDR1 reads MNHEY; CDR2 reads SMNVEV (reference sequence). This CDR3 has 17 amino acids. TCRdb's table, derived via immunoSEQ multiplex PCR, lists solely in-frame clones and lacks some. Of about 72,000 clones listed, around 91% are singletons. V usage is TRBV27 and J usage is TRBJ2-7, with 7 nucleotides matching TRBD2. Specimen: peripheral blood, collected in the third trimester of pregnancy. The sequence was collected from a female donor in good health, enrolled as a control in a pregnancy study. CDR3 bases: TGTGCCAGCAGTTTACAATCGGGTGGCGGGAGAGGCTACGAGCAGTACTTC. Translating gives CASSLQSGGGRGYEQYF.